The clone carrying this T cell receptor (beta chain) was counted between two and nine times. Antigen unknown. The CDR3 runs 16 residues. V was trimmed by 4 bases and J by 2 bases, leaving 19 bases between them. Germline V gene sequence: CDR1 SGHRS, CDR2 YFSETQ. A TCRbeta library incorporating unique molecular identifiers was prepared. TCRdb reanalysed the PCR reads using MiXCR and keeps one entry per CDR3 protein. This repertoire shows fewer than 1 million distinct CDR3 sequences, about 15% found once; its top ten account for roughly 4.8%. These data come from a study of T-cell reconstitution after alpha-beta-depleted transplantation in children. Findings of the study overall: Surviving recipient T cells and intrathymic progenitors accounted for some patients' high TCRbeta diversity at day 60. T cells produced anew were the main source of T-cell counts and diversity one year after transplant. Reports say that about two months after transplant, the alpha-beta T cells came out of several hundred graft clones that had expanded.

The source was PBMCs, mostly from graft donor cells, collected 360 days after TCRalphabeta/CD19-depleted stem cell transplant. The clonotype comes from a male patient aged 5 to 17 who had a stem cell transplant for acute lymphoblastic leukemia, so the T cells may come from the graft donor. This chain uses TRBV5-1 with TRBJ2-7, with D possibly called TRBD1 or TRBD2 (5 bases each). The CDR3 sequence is CASSHQPGRPPYEQYF. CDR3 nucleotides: TGCGCCAGCAGCCACCAACCGGGACGCCCGCCCTACGAGCAGTACTTC.